Presented here are 21 T cell receptor beta chains from one specimen sequenced in a study of cytomegalovirus exposure and HLA in healthy donors. PCR amplification relied on 60 Vbeta primers (plus 13 Jbeta primers). TCRdb's copy holds only in-frame clones and misses some; the assay was immunoSEQ multiplex PCR. The repertoire holds roughly 190,000 clones, with roughly 77% as singletons. Sequenced: PBMCs. All receptors derive from a woman between 45 and 65 years old in good health and CMV-seronegative.

The V and J genes are TRBV27 and TRBJ1-4, with TRBD1 matching over 11 bases. The CDR3 is made up of 17 amino acids. Germline V CDR1 and CDR2: MNHEY, SMNVEV (reference sequence). The trim removed 8 bases at V and 4 bases at J, leaving 12 bases unmatched. CDR3 region: CASRQGTGGALNEKLFF. In DNA form, the CDR3 reads TGTGCCAGCCGACAAGGGACAGGGGGTGCCCTTAATGAAAAACTGTTTTTT.

The CDR3 sequence is CASSLRNGQVNEKLFF. DNA of the CDR3: TGTGCCAGCAGCCTCAGAAACGGACAGGTGAATGAAAAACTGTTTTTT. The rearrangement uses TRBV7-2 and TRBJ1-4; 7 bases fit TRBD1. The CDR3 loop spans 16 amino acids. V was pared by 5 bases and J by 5 bases, with 11 bases of the junction left unmatched. Germline loops: CDR1 SGHTA, CDR2 FQGNSA.

V gene TRBV5-5 combines with J gene TRBJ1-1; unclear D gene. Germline lookup yields CDR1 SGHKS and CDR2 YYEKEE (reference sequence). There are 15 residues in the CDR3. The V gene lost 0 bases and the J gene lost 3 bases, with 12 bases spanning the gap. The CDR3 is CASSLDIPGDTEAFF. CDR3 DNA sequence: TGTGCCAGCAGCTTGGACATCCCCGGGGACACTGAAGCTTTCTTT. The whole variable domain, filled in from reference TRBV5-5 and TRBJ1-1, reads DAGVTQSPTHLIKTRGQQVTLRCSPISGHKSVSWYQQVLGQGPQFIFQYYEKEERGRGNFPDRFSARQFPNYSSELNVNALLLGDSALYLCASSLDIPGDTEAFFGQGTRLTVV.

DNA for the CDR3: TGTGCCACCAGCCGTAGCGGGAAGATTGCGGATGAGCAGTTCTTC. This translates into CATSRSGKIADEQFF. The V gene is TRBV15, the J gene TRBJ2-1, with 8 bases aligning to TRBD2. Germline loops: CDR1 LNHNV, CDR2 YYDKDF (reference sequence). This CDR3 contains 15 residues. Trimming at V came to 5 bases and at J to 8 bases, leaving 11 bases not matched to a gene.

The chain combines TRBV11-2 with TRBJ1-2, with 7 nucleotides matching TRBD1. Trimming cost V 5 bases and J 8 bases; bases outside gene matches: 8. This CDR3 has 13 residues. Germline lookup yields CDR1 SGHAT and CDR2 FQNNGV. The CDR3 DNA is TGTGCCAGCAGCCAACGACAGGGCTTCGGCTACACCTTC. It translates to CASSQRQGFGYTF.

CDR3 sequence reads: CASSSPNRGRGTQYF. For the CDR3, the DNA is TGCGCCAGCAGCTCACCTAACAGGGGGCGCGGGACCCAGTACTTC. J is TRBJ2-5 and V is TRBV5-1; 9 bases agree with TRBD1. V was pared by 3 bases and J by 7 bases, with 10 bases of the junction left unmatched. The germline V gene encodes CDR1 SGHRS and CDR2 YFSETQ. The CDR3 length is 15 residues.

The V and J genes are TRBV6-1 and TRBJ1-3; the match to TRBD1 covers 7 bases. Germline-derived CDR1 and CDR2 are MNHNS and SASEGT. V lost 9 bases, J lost 4 bases, and 12 bases stayed unmatched. The CDR3 runs to 15 residues. The CDR3 DNA is TGTGCCAGTAAAGGGGACAGAATCCTGGGAAACACCATATATTTT. Translating it yields CASKGDRILGNTIYF.

This sequence joins TRBV29-1 and TRBJ2-5, with D perhaps TRBD1 (5 bases). Gene TRBJ2-7 matches the end of the DNA better, so the J call may be wrong. Germline V gene sequence: CDR1 SQVTM, CDR2 ANQGSEA. The CDR3 is 12 amino acids. The CDR3 DNA sequence: TGCAGCGTTGACTCAGGGTCCTACGAGCAGTACTTC. Amino acid sequence: CSVDSGSYEQYF.

This rearrangement joins TRBV28 to TRBJ2-7, with D perhaps TRBD1 (5 bases). Trimming stripped 4 bases from V and 1 base from J, with 20 bases between. Germline CDR1 is MDHEN and CDR2 is SYDVKM. The CDR3 spans 17 residues. CDR3 in DNA: TGTGCCAGCAGTTCCCGCACCGACTCGACAGCTTCCTACGAGCAGTACTTC. This sequence encodes CASSSRTDSTASYEQYF.

V gene TRBV9 combines with J gene TRBJ2-5, with 9 bases aligning to TRBD1. The germline gives CDR1 SGDLS, CDR2 YYNGEE. V trimming: 4 bases; J trimming: 5 bases; junction bases outside the gene matches: 9. This CDR3 is 15 amino acids long. In DNA, the CDR3 is TGTGCCAGCAGCATCGCCGGGACAGGGTTGGAGACCCAGTACTTC. Amino acids: CASSIAGTGLETQYF.

The CDR3 protein is CASSHRDRNEKLFF. Written as DNA, the CDR3 is TGTGCCAGCAGCCACCGGGACAGGAATGAAAAACTGTTTTTT. The V gene is TRBV7-6, the J gene TRBJ1-4, with TRBD1 matching 8 bases. CDR3 length equals 14 residues. Trimming took 5 bases from V and 5 from J; bases not matched to a gene: 4. Germline V gene lookup returns CDR1 SGHVS and CDR2 FNYEAQ.

J is TRBJ1-1 and V is TRBV6-6; the D gene is possibly TRBD1 (5 bases). CDR3 size: 11 residues. From germline, CDR1 is MNHNY and CDR2 SVGAGI (reference sequence). The germline V and J ends were trimmed by 8 bases and 4 bases, with 8 bases remaining between them. CDR3 coding DNA: TGTGCCAGCGGGAGGGGCACTGAAGCTTTCTTT. It yields the protein CASGRGTEAFF.

The rearrangement links TRBV7-2 to TRBJ1-1; D may be TRBD1 (5 bases). The length of the CDR3 is 14 residues. Trimming removed 1 base from V and 3 bases from J, with 9 bases in between. The V gene's germline CDR1 is SGHTA and CDR2 FQGNSA. The CDR3 loop is CASSLEGVDTEAFF. CDR3 bases: TGTGCCAGCAGCTTAGAAGGGGTGGACACTGAAGCTTTCTTT.

This clone was counted between two and nine times. The chain employs TRBV4-3 and TRBJ1-5; TRBD1 aligns across 8 bases. This CDR3 spans 15 amino acids. Germline V lookup: CDR1 LGHNA, CDR2 YSLEER. J lost 4 bases, V lost 0 bases, and 2 bases had no gene match. The CDR3 protein is CASSQDTGGNQPQHF. CDR3 coding DNA: TGCGCCAGCAGCCAAGATACAGGGGGGAATCAGCCCCAGCATTTT.

The chain employs TRBV6-1 and TRBJ2-7, with D unresolved. The CDR3 length is 13 residues. Between the trimmed V and J ends, which lost 6 bases and 2 bases, there was a span of 11 bases. Germline V lookup: CDR1 MNHNS, CDR2 SASEGT. The CDR3 DNA sequence: TGTGCCAGCAGGATGGGCAGCCCCTACGAGCAGTACTTC. Translated: CASRMGSPYEQYF.

The chain joins TRBV29-1 to TRBJ2-3; the match to TRBD2 covers 7 bases. V lost 4 bases to trimming and J lost 6 bases; unmatched junction nucleotides: 7. Germline V gene lookup returns CDR1 SQVTM and CDR2 ANQGSEA. The CDR3 length is 13 residues. The CDR3 coding sequence is TGCAGCGTTGCCGGGACTACTGTCGATACGCAGTATTTT. Residues: CSVAGTTVDTQYF.

The chain carries TRBV6-6 and TRBJ2-7, with 8 bases identical to TRBD1. Germline lookup yields CDR1 MNHNY and CDR2 SVGAGI (reference sequence). Trimming cost V 5 bases and J 3 bases; bases outside gene matches: 9. This CDR3 is built from 15 residues. The CDR3 loop is CASSVGQGELYEQYF. DNA of the CDR3: TGTGCCAGCAGTGTCGGACAGGGAGAACTCTACGAGCAGTACTTC.

CDR3 amino acids: CASRRQYHLHF. The CDR3 DNA reads TGTGCCAGCAGGAGACAGTATCACCTCCACTTT. V and J are TRBV6-1 and TRBJ1-6, with D maybe TRBD1 (5 bases). V was cut by 6 bases and J by 15 bases, with 12 bases left in between. Looked up from germline, CDR1 is MNHNS and CDR2 is SASEGT. This CDR3 is built from 11 residues.

The chain couples TRBV25-1 to TRBJ1-1, with a weak D call TRBD1 (5 bases). V was shortened by 4 bases and J by 3 bases, with 15 bases between the two germline ends. The germline V gene has CDR1 MGHDK and CDR2 SYGVNS. The CDR3 sequence is 15 residues long. CDR3 DNA: TGTGCCAGCAGTGTAGGGTTTAGGGGTCACACTGAAGCTTTCTTT. Protein product: CASSVGFRGHTEAFF.

The V and J genes are TRBV7-9 and TRBJ1-6; the D is unclear. CDR1 is SEHNR, CDR2 FQNEAQ, per germline (reference sequence). The ends were cut back, 4 bases at V and 5 bases at J, with 3 bases in the middle. The CDR3 loop spans 12 amino acids. The CDR3 sequence is CASSSDNSPLHF. The CDR3 DNA sequence: TGTGCCAGCAGCTCGGATAATTCACCCCTCCACTTT. The full variable domain, its missing parts supplied by reference TRBV7-9 and TRBJ1-6, is DTGVSQNPRHKITKRGQNVTFRCDPISEHNRLYWYRQTLGQGPEFLTYFQNEAQLEKSRLLSDRFSAERPKGSFSTLEIQRTEQGDSAMYLCASSSDNSPLHFGNGTRLTVT.

The J gene is TRBJ2-5, the V gene TRBV5-6; D is unresolved. The J call may be faulty, since TRBJ2-7 better matches the DNA end. CDR3 length: 12 residues. CDR1 and CDR2 from the germline V gene are SGHDT and YYEEEE. This CDR3 reads CASSHSSYEQYF. DNA for the CDR3: TGTGCCAGCAGCCACAGCTCCTACGAGCAGTACTTC.